Listed below are T cell receptor beta chains from one sample, sequenced in a study of shared clonotypes between healthy human individuals. The table came from immunoSEQ multiplex PCR; TCRdb's copy has only in-frame clones and leaves some out. This table has over 1.4 million clones, around 97% appearing once. The sequencing sample was made of naive CD4+ T cells sorted from blood. Receptors were obtained from a man aged 30 to 45 in good health. The CDR3 runs from the conserved cysteine through the conserved F or W. D genes are given only for firm matches. Only some rows state a clone size, as once, few, many or a class for expanded clones.

>TRBJ1-1|.|.|TRBV2
CASTGDAEAFF
TGTGCCAGCACGGGGGACGCTGAAGCTTTCTTT
>TRBJ2-7|once|.|TRBV28
CASSSPAGGAHISYEQYF
TGTGCCAGCAGTTCCCCCGCAGGAGGGGCTCACATCTCCTACGAGCAGTACTTC
>TRBJ2-1|.|.|TRBV5-1
CASSRRNYNEQFF
TGCGCCAGCAGTCGACGCAACTACAATGAGCAGTTCTTC
>TRBJ1-6|.|.|TRBV7-8
CASSLGAGSPPLHF
TGTGCCAGCAGCTTAGGAGCCGGGAGTCCTCCCCTCCACTTT
>TRBJ1-4|once|.|TRBV9
CASSVDWRVSEKLFF
TGTGCCAGCAGCGTAGACTGGAGGGTGTCCGAAAAACTGTTTTTT
>TRBJ2-1|.|TRBD2|TRBV27
CASSSPAGVGYNEQFF
TGTGCCAGCAGTTCCCCAGCGGGAGTGGGTTACAATGAGCAGTTCTTC
>TRBJ2-5|.|.|TRBV5-4
CASSSRARQETQYF
TGTGCCAGCAGCTCCAGGGCAAGACAAGAGACCCAGTACTTC
>TRBJ2-7|.|TRBD2|TRBV30
CAWSKGGAYEQYF
TGTGCCTGGAGTAAGGGAGGGGCCTACGAGCAGTACTTC
>TRBJ1-2|.|.|TRBV4-1
CASSQAGPSGYGYTF
TGCGCCAGCAGCCAAGCGGGACCCTCGGGGTATGGCTACACCTTC
>TRBJ2-7|.|.|TRBV9
CASSVGGGTKSEQYF
TGTGCCAGCAGCGTAGGTGGGGGCACCAAATCCGAGCAGTACTTC
>TRBJ1-1|.|.|TRBV11-3
CASSLDGATNTEAFF
TGTGCCAGCAGCTTAGACGGGGCCACGAACACTGAAGCTTTCTTT
>TRBJ2-3|.|.|TRBV28
CASSLGHTDTQYF
TGTGCCAGCAGTTTGGGGCACACAGATACGCAGTATTTT
>TRBJ2-5|.|.|TRBV7-9
CASSPFPSIGGETQYF
TGTGCCAGCAGCCCCTTCCCGAGTATAGGGGGGGAGACCCAGTACTTC
>TRBJ2-3|.|.|TRBV5-1
CASSLDGRSYTDTQYF
TGCGCCAGCAGCTTGGACGGCAGGTCTTACACAGATACGCAGTATTTT
>TRBJ2-1|.|.|TRBV9
CASSVARISNNEQFF
TGTGCCAGCAGCGTAGCCCGGATTAGCAACAATGAGCAGTTCTTC
>TRBJ2-3|.|TRBD2|TRBV15
CATSVRREVTDTQYF
TGTGCCACCAGCGTCCGGCGGGAGGTCACAGATACGCAGTATTTT
>TRBJ1-4|.|TRBD1|TRBV2
CASSTGQAKNEKLFF
TGTGCCAGCAGTACCGGACAGGCCAAGAATGAAAAACTGTTTTTT
>TRBJ2-1|.|.|TRBV5-1
CASSAQPGNEQFF
TGCGCCAGCAGCGCGCAGCCCGGGAATGAGCAGTTCTTC
>TRBJ2-3|.|.|TRBV6-4
CASSLEGGSTDTQYF
TGTGCCAGCAGCCTTGAGGGGGGCAGCACAGATACGCAGTATTTT
>TRBJ2-1|.|TRBD2|TRBV5-1
CASSLGGRSYQQFF
TGCGCCAGCAGCTTAGGCGGGAGGTCCTACCAACAGTTCTTC